This paragraph covers one T cell receptor (beta chain) sequence. This sample is part of a study of ipilimumab plus nivolumab after autologous stem cell transplantation. CDR1 and CDR2 (germline): SGHTA, FQGNSA. This CDR3 contains 15 residues. J lost 4 bases, V lost 7 bases, and 10 bases had no gene match. Measured with immunoSEQ multiplex PCR; TCRdb has only the in-frame clones, and not every one. The sample includes tens of thousands of clones, approximately 92% of them seen just once. The specimen comprised PBMCs, sampled in a trial of ipilimumab plus nivolumab as post-transplant consolidation. This chain connects TRBV7-2 to TRBJ1-5; 7 bases line up with TRBD1. The receptor was isolated from a male donor with multiple myeloma. CDR3 DNA: TGTGCCAGCACCCCACCAGGGGGTGATAATCAGCCCCAGCATTTT. It is translated as CASTPPGGDNQPQHF.